This T cell receptor beta chain was obtained from a study of chemoradiotherapy in HPV16-positive cancers. General observations from the study: Non-HPV-specific T cells did not expand in tumors during treatment, whereas candidate HPV-specific clones and E7-related motifs did.

The CDR3 covers 12 residues. Germline values: CDR1 SGHDN, CDR2 FVKESK. Trimming cost V 3 bases and J 6 bases, with 6 bases left between them. A note on this clone: Its antigen is still unknown.

Only in-frame clones appear in the TCRdb table, and some are missing; sequencing was by immunoSEQ multiplex PCR. This repertoire shows about 21,000 clones, around 87% found once; its top ten account for 2% to 2.5%. The sequenced sample was blood, obtained from a patient who underwent chemoradiotherapy. The TCR was taken from a human donor with HPV-associated anogenital cancer. This chain connects TRBV14 to TRBJ2-4; no reliable D call. CDR3 sequence: CASSQGLNIQYF. DNA of the CDR3: TGTGCCAGCAGCCAGGGGTTAAACATTCAGTACTTC.